This is a list of T cell receptor beta chains from one sample in a study of T cell responses to AZD1222 COVID-19 vaccine. Profiling relied on immunoSEQ multiplex PCR, and the TCRdb table lists in-frame clones only, not all of them. Among some 170,000 clones listed, under 95% were seen once. Sequences were derived from peripheral blood, sampled 28 days after the second AZD1222 dose. All receptors derive from an adult who received the AZD1222 COVID-19 vaccine. Both conserved end residues are part of each CDR3. The order of the fields is V gene, clone size, J gene, D gene, CDR3 DNA, CDR3 protein. The D gene is left open where the match is weak. The listing skips clone size in some rows; elsewhere it reads once, few, many or a size class.

TRBV27	.	TRBJ2-2	.	TGTGCCAGCAGTGTGAACACCGGGGAGCTGTTTTTT	CASSVNTGELFF
TRBV10-3	.	TRBJ1-1	.	TGTGCCATCAGTGAGTTAGGAGGGGGGAACACTGAAGCTTTCTTT	CAISELGGGNTEAFF
TRBV15	.	TRBJ1-2	.	TGTGCCACCAGCAGAGATCGACAGGTGAATGGCTACACCTTC	CATSRDRQVNGYTF
TRBV19	.	TRBJ1-5	.	TGTGCCAGTAGTGCCCTTGCGGGAAGTGACAATCAGCCCCAGCATTTT	CASSALAGSDNQPQHF
TRBV28	once	TRBJ2-3	.	TGTGCCAGCAGTTTCACGCTCGGAGGGGGGGAGAGCACAGATACGCAGTATTTT	CASSFTLGGGESTDTQYF
TRBV2	.	TRBJ1-6	.	TGTGCCAGCAGTGAGGGAAATAATTCACCCCTCCACTTT	CASSEGNNSPLHF
TRBV6-5	.	TRBJ1-1	TRBD1	TGTGCCAGCAGTTACTCGAGTGGGACAGGGTGGCGGGAAGCTTTCTTT	CASSYSSGTGWREAFF
TRBV5-6	.	TRBJ2-2	.	TGTGCCAGCAGCTTTACAGGGCCCACCGGGGAGCTGTTTTTT	CASSFTGPTGELFF
TRBV4-1	.	TRBJ2-7	.	TGCGCCAGCAGCCAGGCTATCTCCTACGAGCAGTACTTC	CASSQAISYEQYF
TRBV2	.	TRBJ1-5	.	TGTGCCAGCAGTGTTCAGGGCAATCAGCCCCAGCATTTT	CASSVQGNQPQHF
TRBV5-1	.	TRBJ1-2	.	TGCGCCAGCAGCTTTTGGGGAGAAGGGGGCTACACCTTC	CASSFWGEGGYTF
TRBV9	.	TRBJ1-2	.	TGTGCCAGCAGCGGCGCCGGGACGTCCGTGGGCTATGGCTACACCTTC	CASSGAGTSVGYGYTF
TRBV9	once	TRBJ1-2	TRBD1	TGTGCCAGCAGCGTAGCGGGACAGGCCTATGGCTACACCTTC	CASSVAGQAYGYTF
TRBV9	.	TRBJ1-5	TRBD1	TGTGCCAGCAGCCGCCCGGACAGGGGGGATCAGCCCCAGCATTTT	CASSRPDRGDQPQHF
TRBV11-3	.	TRBJ1-1	.	TGTGCCAGCAGCTTAGATGGACGGGGGGGGAGCACTGAAGCTTTCTTT	CASSLDGRGGSTEAFF
TRBV19	.	TRBJ1-4	.	TGTGCCAGTAGTATACCGGGTGGTGAAAAACTGTTTTTT	CASSIPGGEKLFF
TRBV15	.	TRBJ1-2	TRBD1	TGTGCCACGGGACAGGGATTCTATGGCTACACCTTC	CATGQGFYGYTF
TRBV4-1	.	TRBJ1-1	.	TGCGCCAGCAGCCAAAGACAGAAGAACACTGAAGCTTTCTTT	CASSQRQKNTEAFF
TRBV6-6	.	TRBJ2-4	.	TGTGCCAGCAGTCGATCGCTAGCCAAAAACATTCAGTACTTC	CASSRSLAKNIQYF
TRBV7-9	.	TRBJ1-1	TRBD1	TGTGCCAGCAGCTCCCCGACAGGGGACACTGAAGCTTTCTTT	CASSSPTGDTEAFF
TRBV11-3	.	TRBJ2-2	TRBD1	TGTGCCAGCAGCCATCACGGGACAGGGGGTACCGGGGAGCTGTTTTTT	CASSHHGTGGTGELFF
TRBV7-9	.	TRBJ1-5	.	TGTGCCAGCAGCTTAGGGGCTAGCAATCAGCCCCAGCATTTT	CASSLGASNQPQHF
TRBV9	.	TRBJ2-7	.	TGTGCCAGCAGCGTAGGGACCTACTCCTACGAGCAGTACTTC	CASSVGTYSYEQYF
TRBV14	once	TRBJ1-1	.	TGTGCCAGCAGCCAACAGGCGAACACTGAAGCTTTCTTT	CASSQQANTEAFF
TRBV30	few	TRBJ1-5	.	TGTGCCTGGAGTTCACGGGAGAATCAGCCCCAGCATTTT	CAWSSRENQPQHF
TRBV7-8	.	TRBJ2-1	.	TGTGCCAGCAGCTTAGCGGGGGGGCCTGCCAATGAGCAGTTCTTC	CASSLAGGPANEQFF
TRBV15	.	TRBJ1-4	TRBD1	TGTGCCACCAGCAGGCAACAGGGGCCCTCTAATGAAAAACTGTTTTTT	CATSRQQGPSNEKLFF
TRBV5-1	once	TRBJ1-2	TRBD1	TGCGCCAGCAGCTCCGGACAGGGCACCTATGGCTACACCTTC	CASSSGQGTYGYTF
TRBV2	.	TRBJ1-5	.	TGTGCCAGCAGGGAGCTAGGAGACCTTAGCAATCAGCCCCAGCATTTT	CASRELGDLSNQPQHF
TRBV13	.	TRBJ2-3	.	TGTGCCAGCAGCAACCAGGGGCCTAGCACAGATACGCAGTATTTT	CASSNQGPSTDTQYF
TRBV27	.	TRBJ2-2	.	TGTGCCAGCAGCCCAGGACACCTCACCGGGGAGCTGTTTTTT	CASSPGHLTGELFF
TRBV5-4	few	TRBJ2-1	TRBD1	TGTGCCACTACTTACGGGACAGCCTACAATGAGCAGTTCTTC	CATTYGTAYNEQFF
TRBV4-1	.	TRBJ2-7	.	TGCGCCAGCAGCCAAGGCCTGTTCGGTTTCCGTTCGGCCGAGCAGTACTTC	CASSQGLFGFRSAEQYF
TRBV19	.	TRBJ2-7	TRBD1	TGTGCCAGTATGGGACAGGGCTCCTACGAGCAGTACTTC	CASMGQGSYEQYF
TRBV7-6	.	TRBJ1-5	.	TGTGCCAGCAGCTCTTCCCCTAGGGGGGTAGGCAATCAGCCCCAGCATTTT	CASSSSPRGVGNQPQHF
TRBV9	.	TRBJ1-1	.	TGTGCCAGCAGCACCTATCCCCAGGGGAGCACTGAAGCTTTCTTT	CASSTYPQGSTEAFF
TRBV6-6	.	TRBJ1-5	.	TGTGCCAGCAGCCACCCGGCTGGGGGCAATCAGCCCCAGCATTTT	CASSHPAGGNQPQHF
TRBV14	.	TRBJ1-1	.	TGTGCCAGCAGCCCCAGGGTACCATACTTGAACACTGAAGCTTTCTTT	CASSPRVPYLNTEAFF
TRBV25-1	.	TRBJ1-1	.	TGTGCCAGCAGCCCGGGAGGGTTCACTGAAGCTTTCTTT	CASSPGGFTEAFF
TRBV7-9	.	TRBJ1-2	.	TGTGCCAGCAGCGTCGGGACGGGATTTCATTGGGGCTACACCTTC	CASSVGTGFHWGYTF
TRBV6-1	.	TRBJ1-4	TRBD1	TGTGCCAGCAGTGAAGCGCAGGGGGCAGCTAATGAAAAACTGTTTTTT	CASSEAQGAANEKLFF